This T cell receptor (beta chain) was documented in a study of blood T cell repertoires in COVID-19. This clone was seen just once. CDR1 is SGHTS and CDR2 is YDEGEE in the germline V gene. Trimming cost V 3 bases and J 9 bases; bases outside gene matches: 13. The CDR3 has 15 amino acids. Sequencing was performed with immunoSEQ multiplex PCR; in TCRdb, only in-frame clones are kept and a portion is missing. The repertoire has about 520,000 clones, 75% to 90% of them found once; the top ten carry roughly 3.1%. The chain recombines TRBV5-8 with TRBJ2-7, with 9 bases identical to TRBD1. Sequenced material: peripheral blood. This clonotype was sampled from a human donor in a cohort sampled during active COVID-19. CDR3 sequence: CASSSTDRGTLVQYF. CDR3 nucleotides: TGTGCCAGCAGCTCTACCGACAGGGGGACGCTAGTGCAGTACTTC.